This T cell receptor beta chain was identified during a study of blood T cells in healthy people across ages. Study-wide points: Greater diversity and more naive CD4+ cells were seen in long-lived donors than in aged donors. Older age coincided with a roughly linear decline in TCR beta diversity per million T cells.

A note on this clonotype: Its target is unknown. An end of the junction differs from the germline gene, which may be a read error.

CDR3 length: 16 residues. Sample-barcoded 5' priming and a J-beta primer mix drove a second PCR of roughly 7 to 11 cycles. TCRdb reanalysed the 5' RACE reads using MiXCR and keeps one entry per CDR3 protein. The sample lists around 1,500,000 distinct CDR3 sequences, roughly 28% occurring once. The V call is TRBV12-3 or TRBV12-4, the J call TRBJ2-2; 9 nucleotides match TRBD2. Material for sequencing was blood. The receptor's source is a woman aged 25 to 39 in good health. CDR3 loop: CVSSTIAGANTGELFF. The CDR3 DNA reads TGTGTCAGCAGTACAATAGCGGGAGCAAACACCGGGGAGCTGTTTTTT.